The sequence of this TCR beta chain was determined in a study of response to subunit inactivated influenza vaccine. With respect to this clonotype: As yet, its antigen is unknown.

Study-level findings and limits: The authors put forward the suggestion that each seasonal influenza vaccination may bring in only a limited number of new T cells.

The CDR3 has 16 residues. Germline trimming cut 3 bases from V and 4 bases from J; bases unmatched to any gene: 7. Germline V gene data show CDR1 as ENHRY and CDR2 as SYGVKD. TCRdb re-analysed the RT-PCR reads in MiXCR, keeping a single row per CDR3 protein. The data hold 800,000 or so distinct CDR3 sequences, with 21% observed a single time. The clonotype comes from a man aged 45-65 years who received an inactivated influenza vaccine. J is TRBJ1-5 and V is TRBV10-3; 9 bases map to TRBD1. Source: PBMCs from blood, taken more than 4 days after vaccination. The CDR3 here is CAISDAGQGGNQPQHF. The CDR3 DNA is TGTGCCATCAGTGATGCGGGACAGGGAGGGAATCAGCCCCAGCATTTT.